The present T cell receptor beta chain was sequenced within a study of blood T cell repertoires in COVID-19. Study at large: Whether acute or convalescent, the COVID-19 samples came from the United States, Italy and Spain. Sample material is recorded as cDNA or gDNA derived from T cells, B-cell-depleted T cells, or PBMCs.

J was trimmed by 5 bases and V by 6 bases; bases with no gene match: 6. CDR1 is LNHDA, CDR2 SQIVND, per germline (reference sequence). The CDR3 runs to 14 residues. Authors' analysis steps: Scientists estimated how many nucleated cells there were by amplifying reference gene primers. The table came from immunoSEQ multiplex PCR; TCRdb's copy has only in-frame clones and leaves some out. The DNA was the basis for D and trimming; V, J and clone size are from that table. In the table there are approximately 150,000 clones, under 90% of which are singletons. The TCR sequence derives from a woman aged 80 or older with acute or convalescent COVID-19. The chain combines TRBV19 with TRBJ1-5, with 8 bases that match TRBD1. Material for sequencing was peripheral blood. The CDR3 coding sequence is TGTGCCAGTAGCTACAGGGGGGCCTATCAGCCCCAGCATTTT. It encodes CASSYRGAYQPQHF.